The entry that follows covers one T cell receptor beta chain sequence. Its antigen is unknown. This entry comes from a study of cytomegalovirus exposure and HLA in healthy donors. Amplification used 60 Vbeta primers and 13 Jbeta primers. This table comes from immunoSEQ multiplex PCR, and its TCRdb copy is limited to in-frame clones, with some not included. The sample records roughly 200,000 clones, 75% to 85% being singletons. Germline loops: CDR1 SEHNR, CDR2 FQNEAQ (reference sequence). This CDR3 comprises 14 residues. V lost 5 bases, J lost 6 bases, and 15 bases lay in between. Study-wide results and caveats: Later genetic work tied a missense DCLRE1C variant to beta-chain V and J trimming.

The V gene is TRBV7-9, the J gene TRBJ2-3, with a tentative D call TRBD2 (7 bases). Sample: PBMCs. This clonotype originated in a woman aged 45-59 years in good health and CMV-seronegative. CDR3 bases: TGTGCCAGCAGCCGCCAGGGGAGGGGGGATACGCAGTATTTT. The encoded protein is CASSRQGRGDTQYF.